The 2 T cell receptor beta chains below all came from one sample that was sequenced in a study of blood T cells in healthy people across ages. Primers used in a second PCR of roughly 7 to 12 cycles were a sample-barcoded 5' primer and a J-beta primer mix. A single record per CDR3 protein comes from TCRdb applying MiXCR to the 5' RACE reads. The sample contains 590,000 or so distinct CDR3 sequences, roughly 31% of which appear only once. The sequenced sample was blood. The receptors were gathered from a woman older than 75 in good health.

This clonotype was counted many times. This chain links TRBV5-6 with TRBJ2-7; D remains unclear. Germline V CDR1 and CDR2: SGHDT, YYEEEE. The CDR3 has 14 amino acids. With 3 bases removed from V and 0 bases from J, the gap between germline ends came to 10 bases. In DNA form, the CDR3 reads TGTGCCAGCAGCTGGGAACGGAGCTCCTACGAGCAGTACTTC. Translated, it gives CASSWERSSYEQYF.

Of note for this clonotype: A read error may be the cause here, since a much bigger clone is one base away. The CDR3: CASKGRLNTEAFF. The CDR3 region has the DNA TGTGCCAGCAAAGGCAGATTGAACACTGAAGCTTTCTTT. V is TRBV7-9 and J is TRBJ1-1; no reliable D call. Germline V gene sequence: CDR1 SEHNR, CDR2 FQNEAQ (reference sequence). V dropped 7 bases and J dropped 0 bases, with 9 bases sitting between them. The CDR3 extends over 13 amino acids.